This TCR beta chain stems from a study of blood T cells in healthy people across ages. A J-beta primer mix and a sample-barcoded 5' primer were used in a second PCR of about 7 to 12 cycles. Each CDR3 protein is one row after TCRdb ran MiXCR on the 5' RACE reads. The sample includes hundreds of thousands of distinct CDR3 sequences, more than 35% of them seen just once. Deletions cut 5 bases from V and 2 bases from J, with 10 bases between. CDR3 length: 13 amino acids. Per germline, CDR1 SGHTA and CDR2 FQGNSA. This clonotype appeared many times. The TCR comes from an older man in good health. Input material: blood. The chain joins TRBV7-2 to TRBJ2-7; D gene ambiguous. The CDR3 sequence: CASSLMVAYEQYF. CDR3 sequence (DNA): TGTGCCAGCAGCCTTATGGTTGCCTACGAGCAGTACTTC.